A selection of T cell receptor beta chains follows, all from one sample in a study of shared clonotypes between healthy human individuals. Sequencing was performed with immunoSEQ multiplex PCR; in TCRdb, only in-frame clones are kept and a portion is missing. Of roughly 1,500,000 clones in the sample, around 98.5% were seen once. Sequenced input: naive CD4+ T cells sorted from blood. All receptors come from a man aged 30 to 39 in good health. Both conserved end residues are part of each CDR3. A D gene is named only where the DNA matches it firmly. Clone sizes are given selectively: once, few, many, or a class where the clone is expanded.

size: NA
D: NA
J: TRBJ2-7
V: TRBV27
DNA: TGTGCCAGCAGTCAGAGTACCGAGCAGTACTTC
CDR3: CASSQSTEQYF

size: NA
D: NA
J: TRBJ2-4
V: TRBV13
DNA: TGTGCCAGCAGCCAACAGGGACCCAAAAACATTCAGTACTTC
CDR3: CASSQQGPKNIQYF

size: NA
D: TRBD2
J: TRBJ2-5
V: TRBV7-8
DNA: TGTGCCAGCAGCTTATGGATAAGCCTTAGCGGGAGGGCCTTAAAAGAGACCCAGTACTTC
CDR3: CASSLWISLSGRALKETQYF

size: NA
D: NA
J: TRBJ1-4
V: TRBV30
DNA: TGTGCCGCCGTAGGCGCAGCGGATGAAAAACTGTTTTTT
CDR3: CAAVGAADEKLFF

size: NA
D: NA
J: TRBJ1-1
V: TRBV11-2
DNA: TGTGCCAGCAGCTTAGTCTCGGTGAGGACGGTGAACACTGAAGCTTTCTTT
CDR3: CASSLVSVRTVNTEAFF

size: NA
D: NA
J: TRBJ2-4
V: TRBV4-1
DNA: TGCGCCAGCAGTCAAACAGGGGGGGTAGCCAAAAACATTCAGTACTTC
CDR3: CASSQTGGVAKNIQYF

size: NA
D: NA
J: TRBJ2-1
V: TRBV10-3
DNA: TGTGCCACCAGCCCGCACAATGAGCAGTTCTTC
CDR3: CATSPHNEQFF

size: NA
D: NA
J: TRBJ2-5
V: TRBV11-3
DNA: TGTGCCAGCAGCGTTGTGGGAAGAGGGGGAGAGACCCAGTACTTC
CDR3: CASSVVGRGGETQYF

size: NA
D: NA
J: TRBJ2-7
V: TRBV7-2
DNA: TGTGCCAGCAGCTTGACGTCCTACGAGCAGTACTTC
CDR3: CASSLTSYEQYF

size: NA
D: TRBD1
J: TRBJ2-7
V: TRBV5-4
DNA: TGTGCCAGCAGCTTGACCGGGACAGGGTCCTACGAGCAGTACTTC
CDR3: CASSLTGTGSYEQYF

size: NA
D: NA
J: TRBJ1-2
V: TRBV7-2
DNA: TGTGCCAGCAGCTTAGCCGGGCAGGGATATGGCTACACCTTC
CDR3: CASSLAGQGYGYTF

size: NA
D: NA
J: TRBJ1-4
V: TRBV9
DNA: TGTGCCAGCAGCGAGGTAGGACCAAACGAGAAACTGTTTTTT
CDR3: CASSEVGPNEKLFF

size: NA
D: TRBD2
J: TRBJ2-3
V: TRBV5-1
DNA: TGCGCCAGCAGCTCCGGACTAGCGGCCTACCCCGGGGATACGCAGTATTTT
CDR3: CASSSGLAAYPGDTQYF

size: NA
D: TRBD2
J: TRBJ2-3
V: TRBV11-1
DNA: TGTGCCAGCAGCGGGCTAGCGGGCGCCACAGATACGCAGTATTTT
CDR3: CASSGLAGATDTQYF

size: once
D: NA
J: TRBJ2-5
V: TRBV10-3
DNA: TGTGCCATCAGGAAAGGGACGGCTGAAGAGACCCAGTACTTC
CDR3: CAIRKGTAEETQYF

size: NA
D: NA
J: TRBJ1-3
V: TRBV7-9
DNA: TGTGCCAGCAGCCAGGACTCTGGAAACACCATATATTTT
CDR3: CASSQDSGNTIYF

size: NA
D: TRBD1
J: TRBJ2-7
V: TRBV2
DNA: TGTGCCAGCTGGAATCGGGACAGGCGATACGAGCAGTACTTC
CDR3: CASWNRDRRYEQYF

size: NA
D: NA
J: TRBJ2-3
V: TRBV5-1
DNA: TGCGCCAGCAGCAACAAAACTTCCTCCACAGATACGCAGTATTTT
CDR3: CASSNKTSSTDTQYF

size: once
D: NA
J: TRBJ2-1
V: TRBV5-5
DNA: TGTGCCAGCAGCATAGGAGGGCCCGATGAGCAGTTCTTC
CDR3: CASSIGGPDEQFF

size: NA
D: NA
J: TRBJ2-3
V: TRBV2
DNA: TGTGCCAGCAGGGAGACTAGTTTAAGCACAGATACGCAGTATTTT
CDR3: CASRETSLSTDTQYF

size: NA
D: TRBD1
J: TRBJ2-3
V: TRBV5-1
DNA: TGCGCCAGCAGCTCCCCGGGACAGAGTACAGATACGCAGTATTTT
CDR3: CASSSPGQSTDTQYF

size: NA
D: NA
J: TRBJ1-4
V: TRBV18
DNA: TGTGCCAGCTCACCCCAAGGGAGTGCTAATGAAAAACTGTTTTTT
CDR3: CASSPQGSANEKLFF

size: NA
D: TRBD2
J: TRBJ2-1
V: TRBV7-9
DNA: TGTGCCAGCAGCTTTTTAGCGGGAGGGATCTTCAATGAGCAGTTCTTC
CDR3: CASSFLAGGIFNEQFF

size: NA
D: TRBD1
J: TRBJ1-4
V: TRBV5-4
DNA: TGTGCCAGCAGCGACAAACAGGGGGCCGGTGAAAAACTGTTTTTT
CDR3: CASSDKQGAGEKLFF

size: NA
D: NA
J: TRBJ2-3
V: TRBV6-5
DNA: TGTGCCAGCAGTTATCGGGGGGCTAGCACAGATACGCAGTATTTT
CDR3: CASSYRGASTDTQYF

size: NA
D: NA
J: TRBJ1-4
V: TRBV6-1
DNA: TGTGCCAGCAGTGGAGCCCTGCGTGGAGAAAAACTGTTTTTT
CDR3: CASSGALRGEKLFF

size: NA
D: TRBD1
J: TRBJ2-6
V: TRBV18
DNA: TGTGCCAGCTCTCACCGGGACAGGGGTTTTGGATCTGGGGCCAACGTCCTGACTTTC
CDR3: CASSHRDRGFGSGANVLTF

size: NA
D: NA
J: TRBJ2-7
V: TRBV2
DNA: TGTGCCAGCAGGCTTCAGGGGTACGAGCAGTACTTC
CDR3: CASRLQGYEQYF

size: NA
D: NA
J: TRBJ1-5
V: TRBV5-1
DNA: TGCGCCAGCAGCTTGGCGCCAGGTTATCAGCCCCAGCATTTT
CDR3: CASSLAPGYQPQHF

size: NA
D: TRBD2
J: TRBJ2-3
V: TRBV19
DNA: TGTGCCAGTAGTATACGCACCGGGACTAGCGGGAACCCTAGCACAGATACGCAGTATTTT
CDR3: CASSIRTGTSGNPSTDTQYF

size: NA
D: TRBD2
J: TRBJ2-1
V: TRBV6-4
DNA: TGTGCCAGCAGTTTCCTAGCGGGAGGGCCTCGAAATGAGCAGTTCTTC
CDR3: CASSFLAGGPRNEQFF

size: NA
D: NA
J: TRBJ1-5
V: TRBV6-5
DNA: TGTGCCAGCAGTTACTTCGCCGGTCAGGGGCCGCGACATTTT
CDR3: CASSYFAGQGPRHF

size: once
D: NA
J: TRBJ2-1
V: TRBV14
DNA: TGTGCCAGCAGCCAAGTTCAGGGAGGTGAGCAGTTCTTC
CDR3: CASSQVQGGEQFF

size: NA
D: TRBD1
J: TRBJ2-7
V: TRBV14
DNA: TGTGCCAGCAGCCAAGATTCGGGTTGGACAGGGGTTTTTTACGAGCAGTACTTC
CDR3: CASSQDSGWTGVFYEQYF

size: NA
D: NA
J: TRBJ2-2
V: TRBV15
DNA: TGTGCCACCAGCAGAGAGAACATCAAGTCTGGGGAGCTGTTTTTT
CDR3: CATSRENIKSGELFF

size: NA
D: TRBD1
J: TRBJ2-5
V: TRBV12-5
DNA: TGTGCTAGTGGAACCGGGACAGCCCAAGAGACCCAGTACTTC
CDR3: CASGTGTAQETQYF

size: NA
D: TRBD2
J: TRBJ2-5
V: TRBV7-7
DNA: TGTGCTAGCAGCCATGGACTAGCGGGAGGGGAGACCCAGTACTTC
CDR3: CASSHGLAGGETQYF

size: NA
D: TRBD2
J: TRBJ2-1
V: TRBV4-1
DNA: TGCGCCAGCAGCCAAGCGGGAGGGGCCTACAATGAGCAGTTCTTC
CDR3: CASSQAGGAYNEQFF

size: NA
D: NA
J: TRBJ1-1
V: TRBV5-4
DNA: TGTGCCAGCAGCTTGAACAGGAGGACTGAAGCTTTCTTT
CDR3: CASSLNRRTEAFF

size: NA
D: NA
J: TRBJ2-2
V: TRBV5-4
DNA: TGTGCCAGCAGCACCCCGAGAGAGTCGAACACCGGGGAGCTGTTTTTT
CDR3: CASSTPRESNTGELFF

size: NA
D: NA
J: TRBJ2-5
V: TRBV7-2
DNA: TGTGCCAGCAGCCCGAGAAGAGAGACCCAGTACTTC
CDR3: CASSPRRETQYF

size: NA
D: NA
J: TRBJ1-2
V: TRBV7-9
DNA: TGTGCCAGCAGCTGGGGGGGGGACGCCCAGCATGGCTACACCTTC
CDR3: CASSWGGDAQHGYTF

size: once
D: NA
J: TRBJ2-3
V: TRBV7-9
DNA: TGTGCCAGCAGCCTCACGGGGGCAGATACGCAGTATTTT
CDR3: CASSLTGADTQYF

size: NA
D: TRBD1
J: TRBJ2-7
V: TRBV5-1
DNA: TGCGCCAGCACCTTATTGACAGGGGACTACGAGCAGTACTTC
CDR3: CASTLLTGDYEQYF

size: NA
D: NA
J: TRBJ1-1
V: TRBV18
DNA: TGTGCCAGCTCACCAGGGGGGAACACTGAAGCTTTCTTT
CDR3: CASSPGGNTEAFF

size: NA
D: NA
J: TRBJ2-1
V: TRBV11-2
DNA: TGTGCCAGCAGCTTAGTTTTACAGTACAATGAGCAGTTCTTC
CDR3: CASSLVLQYNEQFF

size: NA
D: NA
J: TRBJ2-1
V: TRBV19
DNA: TGTGCCAGCTCCGGGGACTCCTTGGAGCAGTTCTTC
CDR3: CASSGDSLEQFF

size: NA
D: NA
J: TRBJ2-3
V: TRBV18
DNA: TGTGCCAGCTCACCACGTCGAGTCGGAGATACGCAGTATTTT
CDR3: CASSPRRVGDTQYF

size: NA
D: NA
J: TRBJ2-7
V: TRBV5-6
DNA: TGTGCCAGCAGCTTGGACGGGGTCGAGCAGTACTTC
CDR3: CASSLDGVEQYF

size: NA
D: NA
J: TRBJ1-1
V: TRBV5-1
DNA: TGCGCCAGCAGCTTGGCGGGTAAGAGCCAAGCTTTCTTT
CDR3: CASSLAGKSQAFF

size: NA
D: TRBD1
J: TRBJ1-5
V: TRBV2
DNA: TGTGCCAGTCTCGAGGGACAGTATAGCAATCAGCCCCAGCATTTT
CDR3: CASLEGQYSNQPQHF

size: NA
D: NA
J: TRBJ2-7
V: TRBV27
DNA: TGTGCCAGCAGTCTCAGGACAGCACGAGTCTCCTACGAGCAGTACTTC
CDR3: CASSLRTARVSYEQYF

size: NA
D: NA
J: TRBJ2-7
V: TRBV11-2
DNA: TGTGCCAGCAGCCAGGGGTTCTGGGGAACCTACGAGCAGTACTTC
CDR3: CASSQGFWGTYEQYF

size: NA
D: TRBD1
J: TRBJ2-7
V: TRBV5-1
DNA: TGCGCCAGCAGCTTGGTCCAGGGGGCGGAGGAGCAGTACTTC
CDR3: CASSLVQGAEEQYF

size: NA
D: NA
J: TRBJ1-5
V: TRBV6-6
DNA: TGTGCCAGCAGCTACAGGTCCAGCAATCAGCCCCAGCATTTT
CDR3: CASSYRSSNQPQHF

size: NA
D: NA
J: TRBJ1-1
V: TRBV15
DNA: TGTGCCACCAGCAGAGTCTCGGAAGCTTTCTTT
CDR3: CATSRVSEAFF

size: once
D: NA
J: TRBJ2-5
V: TRBV7-7
DNA: TGTGCTAGCAGTCTAGGTGGGATCGGGGAGACCCAGTACTTC
CDR3: CASSLGGIGETQYF

size: NA
D: NA
J: TRBJ2-1
V: TRBV6-5
DNA: TGTGCCAGCAGTTACTCTTACAATGAGCAGTTCTTC
CDR3: CASSYSYNEQFF

size: NA
D: NA
J: TRBJ2-7
V: TRBV7-2
DNA: TGTGCCAGCAGCTTAGCCCTAGGCGAGCAGTACTTC
CDR3: CASSLALGEQYF

size: NA
D: NA
J: TRBJ1-2
V: TRBV7-3
DNA: TGTGCCAGCAGCTTAACTCCCGCAGGGAGGGCTGGCTACACCTTC
CDR3: CASSLTPAGRAGYTF